The TCR beta chain under discussion was sequenced for a study of blood T cell repertoires in COVID-19. Study information: COVID-19 samples from acute and convalescent phases originated in the United States, Italy and Spain. From T cells, B-cell-depleted T cells, or PBMCs came the material, which was cDNA or gDNA.

V lost 0 bases and J lost 5; bases outside the gene matches: 3. The CDR3 runs 14 residues. Germline loops: CDR1 SGHAT, CDR2 FQNNGV. Under the authors' procedure: Amplifying reference gene primers gave estimates of nucleated cell counts. Profiled with immunoSEQ multiplex PCR; TCRdb holds only in-frame clones, not every one. V and J calls and clone size are copied from that table; D and trimming were computed from the DNA. The sample has roughly 140,000 clones, around 88% seen once. V gene TRBV11-2 combines with J gene TRBJ2-5; 7 bases map to TRBD2. Sequencing was performed on peripheral blood. This receptor was taken from a human donor in a cohort sampled during active COVID-19. The CDR3 loop reads CASSLEPAGETQYF. CDR3 in DNA: TGTGCCAGCAGCTTAGAGCCAGCGGGGGAGACCCAGTACTTC.